One sample yielded the 10 T cell receptor beta chains listed below, sequenced in a study of cytomegalovirus exposure and HLA in healthy donors. PCR primers comprised 60 Vbeta and 13 Jbeta primers. Repertoires were generated with immunoSEQ multiplex PCR, while TCRdb's copy carries only in-frame clones and drops some. Of approximately 190,000 clones listed, 77% were seen once; the top ten hold roughly 2.1%. The material sequenced was PBMCs. Receptors originate from a woman between 25 and 40 years old in good health and CMV-seropositive.

This rearrangement joins TRBV5-1 to TRBJ2-5, with 10 bases fitting TRBD2. V lost 5 bases and J lost 5; bases outside the gene matches: 6. The CDR3 consists of 14 residues. Germline loops: CDR1 SGHRS, CDR2 YFSETQ. The CDR3 DNA sequence: TGCGCCAGCAGTAATAGCGGGAGGTACGAGACCCAGTACTTC. Encoded protein: CASSNSGRYETQYF. Full variable domain (remainder filled in from reference TRBV5-1 and TRBJ2-5): KAGVTQTPRYLIKTRGQQVTLSCSPISGHRSVSWYQQTPGQGLQFLFEYFSETQRNKGNFPGRFSGRQFSNSRSEMNVSTLELGDSALYLCASSNSGRYETQYFGPGTRLLVL.

This chain uses TRBV2 with TRBJ1-5; D is ambiguous. The ends were cut back, 5 bases at V and 7 bases at J, with 9 bases in the middle. The CDR3 is made up of 12 amino acids. From germline, CDR1 is SNHLY and CDR2 FYNNEI. This chain's CDR3 is CASSLNPQPQHF. CDR3 coding DNA: TGTGCCAGCAGTCTAAACCCCCAGCCCCAGCATTTT.

The gene calls are TRBV5-5 and TRBJ2-1, with 7 bases matching TRBD2. The V gene end was trimmed by 1 base and the J gene end by 2 bases; junction bases not matched to a gene: 3. CDR3 length: 15 residues. Germline V lookup: CDR1 SGHKS, CDR2 YYEKEE (reference sequence). CDR3: CASSLSGLAYNEQFF. The CDR3 nucleotides read TGTGCCAGCAGCTTGAGCGGACTAGCCTACAATGAGCAGTTCTTC.

The chain has TRBV2 and TRBJ1-4; tentative D call: TRBD1 (6 bases). Trimming removed 7 bases from V and 0 bases from J, with 21 bases in between. CDR3 length: 18 amino acids. CDR1 is SNHLY and CDR2 is FYNNEI in the germline V gene. CDR3 nucleotides: TGTGCCAGCATTCGCGTAGGGGACATCAAACCAACTAATGAAAAACTGTTTTTT. Protein sequence: CASIRVGDIKPTNEKLFF.

This clone was detected a few times. The chain combines TRBV19 with TRBJ1-5; D is unclear. Germline lookup yields CDR1 LNHDA and CDR2 SQIVND (reference sequence). Trimming removed 6 bases from V and 0 bases from J, with 18 bases in between. The CDR3 loop spans 17 amino acids. In DNA form, the CDR3 reads TGTGCCAGTAGAGGCAGGCCGTCCCTGTATAGCAATCAGCCCCAGCATTTT. Translating gives CASRGRPSLYSNQPQHF.

The rearrangement uses TRBV6-6 and TRBJ1-2, with D possibly being TRBD1 (5 bases). The CDR3 is 13 residues long. CDR1 is MNHNY, CDR2 SVGAGI, per germline (reference sequence). V lost 5 bases and J 7 bases, leaving 14 bases between the germline ends. The CDR3 sequence is CASSLRVESGYTF. As DNA, the CDR3 is TGTGCCAGCAGTCTCAGGGTCGAGTCTGGCTACACCTTC.

A single count supports this clone. This chain uses TRBV27 with TRBJ1-4; TRBD1 matches 8 bases. The J segment lost 7 bases and the V segment lost 2 bases, leaving 15 bases of the junction unmatched. The V gene's germline CDR1 is MNHEY and CDR2 SMNVEV (reference sequence). This CDR3 has 18 amino acids. The CDR3 here is CASSLRGTGTYSSEKLFF. CDR3 in DNA: TGTGCCAGCAGTTTAAGAGGGACAGGAACGTATTCAAGTGAAAAACTGTTTTTT.

J is TRBJ1-6 and V is TRBV4-1; maybe TRBD1 (6 bases). The CDR3 runs to 15 residues. Looked up from germline, CDR1 is MGHRA and CDR2 is YSYEKL. The V gene lost 4 bases and the J gene lost 5 bases, with 12 bases spanning the gap. The CDR3: CASSPQGRDNSPLHF. CDR3 DNA: TGCGCCAGCAGCCCACAGGGAAGGGATAATTCACCCCTCCACTTT.

The gene calls are TRBV6-5 and TRBJ1-4, with D unclear. V gave up 0 bases and J gave up 0 bases, with 8 bases separating them. Germline V gene sequence: CDR1 MNHEY, CDR2 SVGAGI. There are 16 residues in the CDR3. The DNA of the CDR3 is TGTGCCAGCAGTTACTCCGGCGGTTCAACTAATGAAAAACTGTTTTTT. Protein product: CASSYSGGSTNEKLFF.

The chain carries TRBV15 and TRBJ2-1; 12 positions match TRBD2. The CDR3 extends over 16 amino acids. The germline CDR1 and CDR2 sequences are LNHNV and YYDKDF (reference sequence). V lost 4 bases, J lost 7 bases, and 8 bases stayed unmatched. CDR3 sequence reads: CATSTSGTSGWNEQFF. CDR3 sequence (DNA): TGTGCCACCAGCACCTCCGGGACTAGCGGGTGGAATGAGCAGTTCTTC.